This is a list of T cell receptor beta chains from one sample in a study of CD8+CD57+ T cells in acquired aplastic anemia. Using its own MiXCR run on the reads, TCRdb lists one record per CDR3 protein. The repertoire holds around 190,000 distinct CDR3 sequences, with 61% as singletons. The sample consisted of sorted CD4+, CD8+, or CD8+CD57+ T cells (not recorded which) from PBMCs. These receptors originate from a human donor in good health. Both conserved end residues are part of each CDR3. D genes are given only for firm matches. For some rows the clone size is stated as once, few or many, or as a class when expanded; others skip it.

DNA	CDR3	D	size	V	J
TGCGCCAGCAGCCCACAGGGTAACACTGAAGCTTTCTTT	CASSPQGNTEAFF	-	-	TRBV10-2	TRBJ1-1
TGTGCCAGCAGCGCGGACGGACAGGTGGGGGAGACCCAGTACTTC	CASSADGQVGETQYF	TRBD1	-	TRBV7-7	TRBJ2-5
TGTGCCAGCAACAGCGGGGAATACAATGAGCAGCTCTTC	CASNSGEYNEQLF	TRBD2	once	TRBV27	TRBJ2-1
TGTGCCAGCAGCCAAGGGGGTGGCGAGCAGTACTTC	CASSQGGGEQYF	-	many	TRBV4-2	TRBJ2-7
TGTGCCAGCACCAAAGAGGGGGGTCAGCCCCAGCATTTT	CASTKEGGQPQHF	-	-	TRBV7-3	TRBJ1-5
TGCGCCAGCAGTGAAATAAGGGGGATAGGGGACGAGCAGTACTTC	CASSEIRGIGDEQYF	-	few	TRBV10-1	TRBJ2-7
TGCAGTGCTAAGGCGACAGGGGGCTCCTATGGCTACACCTTC	CSAKATGGSYGYTF	TRBD1	-	TRBV20-1	TRBJ1-2
TGTGCCAGCAGCGTAGCTACCGAAGGGGGCGTAGCTTTCTTT	CASSVATEGGVAFF	TRBD1	few	TRBV9	TRBJ1-1
TGTGCCAGCAAGGAGAAAGCCTACGAGCAGTACTTC	CASKEKAYEQYF	-	-	TRBV12-3/TRBV12-4	TRBJ2-7
TGTGCCACCAGTGATATTTGGGGCAGCTCCTACAATGAGCAGTTCTTC	CATSDIWGSSYNEQFF	-	-	TRBV24-1	TRBJ2-1
TGCAGTTTAGGGACAGCCTACAATGAGCAGTTCTTC	CSLGTAYNEQFF	TRBD1	-	TRBV20-1	TRBJ2-1
TGTGCCAGCAGCTTATCAAGACAGGGTACTGAAGCTTTCTTT	CASSLSRQGTEAFF	TRBD1	-	TRBV7-2	TRBJ1-1
TGTGCCAGCAGTTCCACAGAGACCGAGCAGTACTTC	CASSSTETEQYF	-	few	TRBV6-2/TRBV6-3	TRBJ2-7
TGTGCCATCAGTGAGTCGACACGCTCCTACGAGCAGTACTTC	CAISESTRSYEQYF	-	-	TRBV10-3	TRBJ2-7
TGCAGTGCTAGACCTGACCACAGGGATAGGAACACTGAAGCTTTCTTT	CSARPDHRDRNTEAFF	-	-	TRBV20-1	TRBJ1-1
TGCAGCCTAGAGTTGGCAGGGGGTTCCTATGGCTACACCTTC	CSLELAGGSYGYTF	TRBD1	-	TRBV29-1	TRBJ1-2
TGTGCCAGCAGCGAAGGTAGCGGAAACACCGGGGAGCTGTTTTTT	CASSEGSGNTGELFF	-	many	TRBV7-3	TRBJ2-2
TGTGCCAGCAGCCAGGGGATCTACACTAACTATGGCTACACCTTC	CASSQGIYTNYGYTF	-	-	TRBV4-2	TRBJ1-2
TGTGCCAGCAGCTTAGTCAGGAAAGGGACTAGCGGGGCCTACGAGCAGTACTTC	CASSLVRKGTSGAYEQYF	TRBD2	many	TRBV11-2	TRBJ2-7
TGTGCCAGCAGTTTGGGTGCATCCAACACCGGGGAGCTGTTTTTT	CASSLGASNTGELFF	-	many	TRBV27	TRBJ2-2
TGTGCCAGCAGCTTAGACCTATGGGAGCAGTACTTC	CASSLDLWEQYF	-	many	TRBV7-9	TRBJ2-7
TGTGCCAGCAGCGGAGATACAGGGATTCAGCCCCAGCATTTT	CASSGDTGIQPQHF	-	-	TRBV9	TRBJ1-5
TGTGCCAGCAGCTTAGAGTCAGGGAGGTGGGCCGGGGAGCTGTTTTTT	CASSLESGRWAGELFF	-	-	TRBV7-8	TRBJ2-2
TGTGCCGGCAGTGATCCCTGGACAGGGGATGAGCAGTACTTC	CAGSDPWTGDEQYF	TRBD1	-	TRBV12-3/TRBV12-4	TRBJ2-7
TGTGCCAGCAGCTTAGGACTAGCGATCGCGACCCAGTACTTC	CASSLGLAIATQYF	TRBD2	-	TRBV11-2	TRBJ2-5
TGTGCCAGCAGCTTAGTCGGTAGCGGGGGAAAAGAGACCCAGTACTTC	CASSLVGSGGKETQYF	TRBD2	many	TRBV7-9	TRBJ2-5
TGCGCCAGCAGCCTTGTTGACATCGGGAATTCACCCCTCCACTTT	CASSLVDIGNSPLHF	-	-	TRBV5-1	TRBJ1-6
TGCGCCAGCAGTGAGAGTCCGCTTCTAGCCAAAAACATTCAGTACTTC	CASSESPLLAKNIQYF	-	once	TRBV10-2	TRBJ2-4
TGTGCCAGCAGCCAGCCGACTAGCGGGGCGCCCAGTACGCAGTATTTT	CASSQPTSGAPSTQYF	TRBD2	many	TRBV14	TRBJ2-3
TGCGCCAGCAGCTATGGGGGGACCGTAACGGGCGAGCAGTTCTTC	CASSYGGTVTGEQFF	-	-	TRBV5-1	TRBJ2-1
TGTGCCAGTAGCATCCCTGGGGGGCCCCAGCATTTT	CASSIPGGPQHF	-	-	TRBV19	TRBJ1-5
TGTGCCAGCAGCCACGAAGGACAGCCAGGCGGGGGAAACACCATATATTTT	CASSHEGQPGGGNTIYF	-	-	TRBV9	TRBJ1-3
TGTGCCAGCGAGGGCCGGGACAGGGAAACCGGGGAGCTGTTTTTT	CASEGRDRETGELFF	TRBD1	-	TRBV2	TRBJ2-2
TGTGCCAGCAGTGAAGTGAGCGGGACAGGGCGGAGGACAGATACGCAGTATTTT	CASSEVSGTGRRTDTQYF	TRBD1	once	TRBV2	TRBJ2-3
TGTGCCAGCAGTTACTCTGGGGCCAGCACAGATACGCAGTATTTT	CASSYSGASTDTQYF	-	many	TRBV6-5	TRBJ2-3
TGTGCCAGAACAAAAAGGGGGGGGCGTGACACCGGGGAGCTGTTTTTT	CARTKRGGRDTGELFF	-	-	TRBV5-4	TRBJ2-2
TGTGCCACTGGAACAAGATACTCCTACGAGCAGTACTTC	CATGTRYSYEQYF	-	many	TRBV15	TRBJ2-7
TGCAGCGTTGAAGGGGATCCCGGCAGCACCGGGGAGCTGTTTTTT	CSVEGDPGSTGELFF	-	-	TRBV29-1	TRBJ2-2
TGTGCCAGCAGTGTAGCCCCCGGCGATGAGCAGTTCTTC	CASSVAPGDEQFF	-	few	TRBV2	TRBJ2-1
TGTGCCAGTAGTATAGAAGCCCAGGGGATGAATTCACCCCTCCACTTT	CASSIEAQGMNSPLHF	-	few	TRBV19	TRBJ1-6
TGTGCCAGCAGCTTAGCCCCCGACGGCTACGAGCAGTACTTC	CASSLAPDGYEQYF	-	-	TRBV7-6	TRBJ2-7